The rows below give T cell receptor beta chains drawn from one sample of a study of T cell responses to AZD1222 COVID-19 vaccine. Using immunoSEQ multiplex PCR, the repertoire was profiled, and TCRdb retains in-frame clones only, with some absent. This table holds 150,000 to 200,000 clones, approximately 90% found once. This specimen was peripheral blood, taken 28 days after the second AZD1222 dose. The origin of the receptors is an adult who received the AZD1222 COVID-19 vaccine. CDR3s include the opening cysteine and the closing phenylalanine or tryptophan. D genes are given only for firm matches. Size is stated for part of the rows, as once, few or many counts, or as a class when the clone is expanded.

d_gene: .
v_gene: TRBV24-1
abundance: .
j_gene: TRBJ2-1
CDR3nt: TGTGCCACCAGTGATCCCAAAGGGCCCCATGAGCAGTTCTTC
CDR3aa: CATSDPKGPHEQFF

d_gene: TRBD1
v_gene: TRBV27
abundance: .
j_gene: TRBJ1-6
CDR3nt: TGTGCCAGCAGTCTGAACAGGGGCTCCTATAATTCACCCCTCCACTTT
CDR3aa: CASSLNRGSYNSPLHF

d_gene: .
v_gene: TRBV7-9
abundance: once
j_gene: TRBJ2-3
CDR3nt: TGTGCCAGCAGCTCCCGTCCCAGGGTGAGGACAGATACGCAGTATTTT
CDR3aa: CASSSRPRVRTDTQYF

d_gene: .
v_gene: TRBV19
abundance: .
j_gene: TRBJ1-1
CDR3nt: TGTGCCAGTAGCAACAGAGCCATGAACACTGAAGCTTTCTTT
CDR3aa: CASSNRAMNTEAFF

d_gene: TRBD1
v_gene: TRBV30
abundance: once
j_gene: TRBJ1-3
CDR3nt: TGTGCCTGGGGGCTCACAGGGGATGGAAACACCATATATTTT
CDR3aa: CAWGLTGDGNTIYF

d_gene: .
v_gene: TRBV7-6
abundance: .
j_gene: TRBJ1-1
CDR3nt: TGTGCCAGCAGCTTATCACCAGGCCGGAACACTGAAGCTTTCTTT
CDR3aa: CASSLSPGRNTEAFF

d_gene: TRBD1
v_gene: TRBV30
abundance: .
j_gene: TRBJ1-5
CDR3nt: TGTGCCTGGAGCCGTTGGGGACAGGGGAATCAGCCCCAGCATTTT
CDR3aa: CAWSRWGQGNQPQHF

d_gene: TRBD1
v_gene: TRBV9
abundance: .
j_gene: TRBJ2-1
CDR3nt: TGTGCCAGCAGCGTAGGACAGGGGTATAATGAGCAGTTCTTC
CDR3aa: CASSVGQGYNEQFF

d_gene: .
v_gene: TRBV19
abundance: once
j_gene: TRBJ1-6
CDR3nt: TGTGCCAGTAGTATGGGGTTGGAGCGATATTATAATTCACCCCTCCACTTT
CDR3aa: CASSMGLERYYNSPLHF

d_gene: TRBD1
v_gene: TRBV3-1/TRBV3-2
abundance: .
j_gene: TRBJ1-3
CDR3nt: TGTGCCAGCAGCTGGACAGGGGCTGGAAACACCATATATTTT
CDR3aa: CASSWTGAGNTIYF

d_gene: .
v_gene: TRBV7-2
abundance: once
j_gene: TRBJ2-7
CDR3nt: TGTGCCAGCAGCTTACACGGGGCCTACGAGCAGTACTTC
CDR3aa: CASSLHGAYEQYF

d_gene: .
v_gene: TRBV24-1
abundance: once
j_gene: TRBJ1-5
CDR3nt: TGTGCCACCAGTGATTTGCACAGGGTACATCAGCCCCAGCATTTT
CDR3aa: CATSDLHRVHQPQHF

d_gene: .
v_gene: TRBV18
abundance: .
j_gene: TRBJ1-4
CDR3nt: TGTGCCAGCTCCACGGGTGGTCAGGGATCAACTAATGAAAAACTGTTTTTT
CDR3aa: CASSTGGQGSTNEKLFF

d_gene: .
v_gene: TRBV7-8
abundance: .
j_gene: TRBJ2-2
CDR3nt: TGTGCCAGCAGCCCCCTTGAGACCGGGGAGCTGTTTTTT
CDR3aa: CASSPLETGELFF

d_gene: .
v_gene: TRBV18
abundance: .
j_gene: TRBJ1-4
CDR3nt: TGTGCCAGCTCACCACGAGGTTCGGGTGAAAAACTGTTTTTT
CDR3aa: CASSPRGSGEKLFF

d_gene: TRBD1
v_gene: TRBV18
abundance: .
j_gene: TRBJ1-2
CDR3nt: TGTGCCAGCTCACCAGGACAGGTCTACTATGGCTACACCTTC
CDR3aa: CASSPGQVYYGYTF

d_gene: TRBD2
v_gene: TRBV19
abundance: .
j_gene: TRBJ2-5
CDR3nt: TGTGCCAGTAGTATACTAGCGGGAAAAGAGACCCAGTACTTC
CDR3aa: CASSILAGKETQYF

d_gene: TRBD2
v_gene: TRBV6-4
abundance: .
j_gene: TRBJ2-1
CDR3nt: TGTGCCAGCAGTGACTGGGGGACTAGCGGGAGGGCCATGTTCTTC
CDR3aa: CASSDWGTSGRAMFF

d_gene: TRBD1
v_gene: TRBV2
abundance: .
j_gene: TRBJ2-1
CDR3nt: TGTGCCAGCATACGGGACAGCTCCTACAATGAGCAGTTCTTC
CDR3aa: CASIRDSSYNEQFF

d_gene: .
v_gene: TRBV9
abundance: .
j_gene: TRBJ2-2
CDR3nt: TGTGCCAGCAGCGTAGCCAGGGGGAGGGCCGGGGAGCTGTTTTTT
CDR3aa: CASSVARGRAGELFF

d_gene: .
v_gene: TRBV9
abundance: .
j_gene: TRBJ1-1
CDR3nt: TGTGCCAGCAGCCTTCGGGATAGCCGGAACACTGAAGCTTTCTTT
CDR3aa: CASSLRDSRNTEAFF

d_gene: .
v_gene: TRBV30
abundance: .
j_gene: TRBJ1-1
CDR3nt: TGTGCCTGGAACCTGGGGGGCCCTGAAGCTTTCTTT
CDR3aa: CAWNLGGPEAFF

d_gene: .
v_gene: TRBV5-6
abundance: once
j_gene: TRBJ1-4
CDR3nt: TGTGCCAGCAGCTTGGTTGGGGGAAAACTGTTTTTT
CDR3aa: CASSLVGGKLFF

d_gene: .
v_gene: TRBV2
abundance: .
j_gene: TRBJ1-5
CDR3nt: TGTGCCAGCAGTGAACAACAGATCCGCAATCAGCCCCAGCATTTT
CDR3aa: CASSEQQIRNQPQHF

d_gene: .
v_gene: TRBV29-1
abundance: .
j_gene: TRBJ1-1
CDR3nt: TGCAGCGCTTTTTGGGGCACGAACACTGAAGCTTTCTTT
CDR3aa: CSAFWGTNTEAFF

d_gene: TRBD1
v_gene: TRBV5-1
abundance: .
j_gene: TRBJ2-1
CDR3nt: TGCGCCAGCAGCTTGGCTCCGGGACAGGGGCGTCATGAGCAGTTCTTC
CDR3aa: CASSLAPGQGRHEQFF

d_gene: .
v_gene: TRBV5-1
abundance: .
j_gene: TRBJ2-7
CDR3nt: TGCGCCAGCAGCCCCGGGTCGACCTACGAGCAGTACTTC
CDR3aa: CASSPGSTYEQYF

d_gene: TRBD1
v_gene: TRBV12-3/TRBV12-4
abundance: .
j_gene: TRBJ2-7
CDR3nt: TGTGCCAGCACTGGGGACAGTGGGGAGCAGTACTTC
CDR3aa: CASTGDSGEQYF

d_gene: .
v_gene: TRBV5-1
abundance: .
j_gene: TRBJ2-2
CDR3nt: TGCGCCAGCAGCATCCAGACAGGAGGGACCGGGGAGCTGTTTTTT
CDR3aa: CASSIQTGGTGELFF

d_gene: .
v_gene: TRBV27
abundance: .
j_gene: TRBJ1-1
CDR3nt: TGTGCCAGCAGATGGGACATAAGGAACACTGAAGCTTTCTTT
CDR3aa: CASRWDIRNTEAFF

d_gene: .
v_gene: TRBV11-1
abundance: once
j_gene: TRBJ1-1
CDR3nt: TGTGCCAGCAGCCCCCGACATCAGGCTGAAGCTTTCTTT
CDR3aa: CASSPRHQAEAFF

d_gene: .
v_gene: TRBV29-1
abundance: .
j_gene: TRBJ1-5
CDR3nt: TGCAGCGTTTCCGGGACACAGAGCAATCAGCCCCAGCATTTT
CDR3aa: CSVSGTQSNQPQHF

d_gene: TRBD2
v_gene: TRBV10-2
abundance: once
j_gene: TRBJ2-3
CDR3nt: TGCGCCAGCAGCATAGTAGCGGGGGCCGGCACAGATACGCAGTATTTT
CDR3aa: CASSIVAGAGTDTQYF

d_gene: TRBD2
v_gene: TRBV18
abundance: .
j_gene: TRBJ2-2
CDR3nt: TGTGCCAGCTCACCACGGGGACTAGCTAACACCGGGGAGCTGTTTTTT
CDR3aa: CASSPRGLANTGELFF

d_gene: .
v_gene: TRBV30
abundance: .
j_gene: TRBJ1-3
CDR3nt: TGTGCCTGGAGTGTTCTCACCTCTGGAAACACCATATATTTT
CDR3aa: CAWSVLTSGNTIYF

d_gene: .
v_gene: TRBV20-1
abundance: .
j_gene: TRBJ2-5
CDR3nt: TGCAGTGCTAGTCCCAGACGTAACGTGAGGGAGACCCAGTACTTC
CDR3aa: CSASPRRNVRETQYF

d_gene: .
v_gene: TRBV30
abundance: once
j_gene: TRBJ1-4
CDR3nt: TGTGCCTGGAGTGTGGGACTGAATAATGAAAAACTGTTTTTT
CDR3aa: CAWSVGLNNEKLFF

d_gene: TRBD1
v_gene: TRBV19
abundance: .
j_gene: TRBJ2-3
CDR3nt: TGTGCCAGTAGCCGGGACAGGGGTGATACGCAGTATTTT
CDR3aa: CASSRDRGDTQYF

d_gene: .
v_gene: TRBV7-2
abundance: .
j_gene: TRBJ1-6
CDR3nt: TGTGCCAGCAGCTTGATACTGTCAGGATCACCCCTCCACTTT
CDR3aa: CASSLILSGSPLHF

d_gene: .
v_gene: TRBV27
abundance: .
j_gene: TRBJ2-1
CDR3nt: TGTGCCAGCAGTGTAAGGAGCAATCCCTACAATGAGCAGTTCTTC
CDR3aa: CASSVRSNPYNEQFF

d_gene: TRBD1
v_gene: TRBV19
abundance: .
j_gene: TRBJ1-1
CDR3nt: TGTGCCAGTAGTCCGACAGGGTCTATGAACACTGAAGCTTTCTTT
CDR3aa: CASSPTGSMNTEAFF

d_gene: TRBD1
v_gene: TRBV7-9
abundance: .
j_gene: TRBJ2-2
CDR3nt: TGTGCCAGCCCCTGGGACAGGAACACCGGGGAGCTGTTTTTT
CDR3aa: CASPWDRNTGELFF

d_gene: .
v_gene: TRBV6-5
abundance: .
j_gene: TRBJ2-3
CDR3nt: TGTGCCAGCAGTTGGAGATCGGAAACAGATACGCAGTATTTT
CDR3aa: CASSWRSETDTQYF

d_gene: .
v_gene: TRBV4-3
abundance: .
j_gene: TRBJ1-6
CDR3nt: TGCGCCAGCAGCCAAGATACGTTGGCCCGAAATTCACCCCTCCACTTT
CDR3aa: CASSQDTLARNSPLHF

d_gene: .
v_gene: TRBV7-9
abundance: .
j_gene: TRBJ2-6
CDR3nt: TGTGCCAGCAGCTTAGGGAACACAAGGTTTTTCTCTGGGGCCAACGTCCTGACTTTC
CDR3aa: CASSLGNTRFFSGANVLTF

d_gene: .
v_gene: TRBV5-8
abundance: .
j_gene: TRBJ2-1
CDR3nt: TGTGCCAGCAGAGCCCCAACAGAGAGCTCCTACAATGAGCAGTTCTTC
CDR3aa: CASRAPTESSYNEQFF

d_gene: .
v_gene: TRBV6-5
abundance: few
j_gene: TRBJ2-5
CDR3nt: TGTGCCAGCAGTTACTCGGGATCCGGGACTGAAGAGACCCAGTACTTC
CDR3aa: CASSYSGSGTEETQYF

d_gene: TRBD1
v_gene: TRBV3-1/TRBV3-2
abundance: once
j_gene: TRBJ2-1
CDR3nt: TGTGCCAGCAGCCAAGTCTCCGGGACAGGGTACCGAAACTCAAACTACAATGAGCAGTTCTTC
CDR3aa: CASSQVSGTGYRNSNYNEQFF

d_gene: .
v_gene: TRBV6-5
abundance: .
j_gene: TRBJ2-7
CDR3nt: TGTGCCAGCAGTTACTCGGGGGGCGACTACGAGCAGTACTTC
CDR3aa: CASSYSGGDYEQYF

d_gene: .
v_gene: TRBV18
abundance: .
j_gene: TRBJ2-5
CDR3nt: TGTGCCAGCTCAGAGAGGCTCCAAGAGACCCAGTACTTC
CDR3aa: CASSERLQETQYF

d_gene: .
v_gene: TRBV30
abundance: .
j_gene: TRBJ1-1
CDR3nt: TGTGCCTGGAGTGATGCTGCCTACATGAACACTGAAGCTTTCTTT
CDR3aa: CAWSDAAYMNTEAFF

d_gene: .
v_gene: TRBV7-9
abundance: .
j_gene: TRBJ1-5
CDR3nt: TGTGCCAGCAGCCCGAGTGAAGGGGGTGAGCAGCCCCAGCATTTT
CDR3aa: CASSPSEGGEQPQHF

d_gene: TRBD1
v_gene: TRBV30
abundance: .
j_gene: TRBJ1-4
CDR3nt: TGTGCCTGGAGTTACCCGAGAACAGGGGCGGGGGAAAAACTGTTTTTT
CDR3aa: CAWSYPRTGAGEKLFF

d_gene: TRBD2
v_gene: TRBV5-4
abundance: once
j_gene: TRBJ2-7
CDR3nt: TGTGCCAGCAGCTTGTATGCGGGAGGGCCCTACGAGCAGTACTTC
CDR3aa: CASSLYAGGPYEQYF

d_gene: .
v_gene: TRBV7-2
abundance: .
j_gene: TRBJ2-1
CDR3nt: TGTGCCAGCAGCCGTAGTCGGGGCTACAATGAGCAGTTCTTC
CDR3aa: CASSRSRGYNEQFF